The 6 T cell receptor beta chains reported below all come from one sample, sequenced in a study of blood T cell repertoires in COVID-19. Repertoires were generated with immunoSEQ multiplex PCR, while TCRdb's copy carries only in-frame clones and drops some. The sample yields some 7,000 clones, 80% to 90% seen once. Sequenced sample: peripheral blood. The receptor set was obtained from a human donor in a cohort sampled during active COVID-19.

The rearrangement joins TRBV6-6 to TRBJ2-2, with 11 positions matching TRBD2. The CDR3 is 15 residues long. J lost 7 bases, V lost 5 bases, and 6 bases had no gene match. CDR1 is MNHNY and CDR2 is SVGAGI in the germline V gene (reference sequence). The CDR3 bases are TGTGCCAGCAGTAATAGCGGGGGGGTAAGCGGGGAGCTGTTTTTT. Amino acids: CASSNSGGVSGELFF.

The J gene is TRBJ2-7, the V gene TRBV28, with D tentatively TRBD1 (6 bases). Germline CDR1 MDHEN, CDR2 SYDVKM. Trimming cost V 6 bases and J 1 base, with 7 bases left between them. The CDR3 is 12 amino acids. The CDR3 is CASRTGSYEQYF. The DNA for the CDR3 is TGTGCCAGCAGGACAGGATCCTACGAGCAGTACTTC. Drawing the rest from reference TRBV28 and TRBJ2-7, the complete variable domain is DVKVTQSSRYLVKRTGEKVFLECVQDMDHENMFWYRQDPGLGLRLIYFSYDVKMKEKGDIPEGYSVSREKKERFSLILESASTNQTSMYLCASRTGSYEQYFGPGTRLTVT.

The rearrangement links TRBV7-8 to TRBJ1-5; possible D gene TRBD1, 5 bases. Trimming took off 1 base at V and 0 bases at J, with 10 bases between the two ends. There are 16 residues in the CDR3. CDR1 and CDR2 from the germline V gene are SGHVS and FQNEAQ. The CDR3 is CASSLEGAYSNQPQHF. CDR3 coding DNA: TGTGCCAGCAGCTTAGAAGGGGCCTATAGCAATCAGCCCCAGCATTTT. The variable domain in full, completed from reference TRBV7-8 and TRBJ1-5, reads GAGVSQSPRYKVAKRGQDVALRCDPISGHVSLFWYQQALGQGPEFLTYFQNEAQLDKSGLPSDRFFAERPEGSVSTLKIQRTQQEDSAVYLCASSLEGAYSNQPQHFGDGTRLSIL.

This chain links TRBV6-1 with TRBJ1-4, with D possibly matching TRBD1 (5 bases). The CDR3 totals 15 residues. Germline V CDR1 and CDR2: MNHNS, SASEGT. Trimming took 2 bases from V and 3 from J, leaving 10 bases between them. The chain's CDR3 is CASSERGGANEKLFF. CDR3 DNA: TGTGCCAGCAGTGAAAGAGGAGGGGCTAATGAAAAACTGTTTTTT.

This sequence joins TRBV5-4 and TRBJ1-2, with 10 bases identical to TRBD1. There are 15 residues in the CDR3. Trimming removed 3 bases from V and 5 bases from J; junction bases left unmatched: 7. Germline lookup yields CDR1 SGHNT and CDR2 YYREEE (reference sequence). The CDR3 DNA is TGTGCCAGCAGCTCGCGGACAGGGGGGGATTATGGCTACACCTTC. It is translated as CASSSRTGGDYGYTF.

This chain uses TRBV28 with TRBJ2-3, with 14 bases identical to TRBD2. This CDR3 has 17 amino acids. Germline CDR1 and CDR2: MDHEN and SYDVKM. The trim removed 5 bases at V and 0 bases at J, leaving 4 bases unmatched. CDR3 in amino acids: CASSRTSGRPSTDTQYF. The CDR3 bases are TGTGCCAGCAGTAGGACTAGCGGGAGGCCTAGCACAGATACGCAGTATTTT. The complete variable domain, with remaining parts taken from reference TRBV28 and TRBJ2-3, reads DVKVTQSSRYLVKRTGEKVFLECVQDMDHENMFWYRQDPGLGLRLIYFSYDVKMKEKGDIPEGYSVSREKKERFSLILESASTNQTSMYLCASSRTSGRPSTDTQYFGPGTRLTVL.